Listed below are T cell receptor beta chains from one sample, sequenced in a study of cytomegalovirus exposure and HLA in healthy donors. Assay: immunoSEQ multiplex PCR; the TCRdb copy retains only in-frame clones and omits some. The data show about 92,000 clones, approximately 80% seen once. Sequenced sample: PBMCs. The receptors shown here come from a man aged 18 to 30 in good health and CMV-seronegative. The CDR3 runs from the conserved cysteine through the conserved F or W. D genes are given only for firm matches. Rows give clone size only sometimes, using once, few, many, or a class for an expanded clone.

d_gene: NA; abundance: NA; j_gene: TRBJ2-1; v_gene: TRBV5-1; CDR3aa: CASSPAGSSYNEQFF; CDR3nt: TGCGCCAGCAGCCCGGCGGGGAGCTCCTACAATGAGCAGTTCTTC
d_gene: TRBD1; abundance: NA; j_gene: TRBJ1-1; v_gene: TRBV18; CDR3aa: CASSPSRGVNTEAFF; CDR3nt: TGTGCCAGCTCACCATCCAGGGGGGTGAACACTGAAGCTTTCTTT
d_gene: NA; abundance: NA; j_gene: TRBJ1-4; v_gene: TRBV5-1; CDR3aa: CASSLRDNEKLFF; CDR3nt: TGCGCCAGCAGCTTAAGAGATAATGAAAAACTGTTTTTT
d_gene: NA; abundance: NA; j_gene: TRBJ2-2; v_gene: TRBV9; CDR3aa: CASSVGAGGTGELFF; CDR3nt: TGTGCCAGCAGCGTTGGGGCAGGGGGGACCGGGGAGCTGTTTTTT
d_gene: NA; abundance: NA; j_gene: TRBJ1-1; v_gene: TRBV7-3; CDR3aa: CASSRVGNTEAFF; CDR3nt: TGTGCCAGCAGCCGCGTCGGGAACACTGAAGCTTTCTTT
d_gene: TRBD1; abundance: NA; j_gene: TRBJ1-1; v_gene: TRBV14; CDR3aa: CASSHVRGENTEAFF; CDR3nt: TGTGCCAGCAGCCATGTCAGGGGGGAGAACACTGAAGCTTTCTTT
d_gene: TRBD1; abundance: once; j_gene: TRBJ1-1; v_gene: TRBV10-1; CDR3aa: CASSLDRGGTEAFF; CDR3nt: TGCGCCAGCAGTCTGGACAGGGGAGGGACTGAAGCTTTCTTT
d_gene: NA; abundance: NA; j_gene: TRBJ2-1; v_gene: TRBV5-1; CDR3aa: CASSFGPNEQFF; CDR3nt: TGCGCCAGCAGCTTCGGTCCCAATGAGCAGTTCTTC
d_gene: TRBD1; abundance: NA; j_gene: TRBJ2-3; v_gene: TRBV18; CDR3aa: CASSVYQGAPGTDTQYF; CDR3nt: TGTGCCAGCTCAGTGTACCAGGGGGCGCCCGGCACAGATACGCAGTATTTT
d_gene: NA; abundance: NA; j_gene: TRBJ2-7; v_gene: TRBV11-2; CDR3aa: CASSSPYGLASYEQYF; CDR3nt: TGTGCCAGCAGCTCCCCGTATGGCCTAGCGTCCTACGAGCAGTACTTC
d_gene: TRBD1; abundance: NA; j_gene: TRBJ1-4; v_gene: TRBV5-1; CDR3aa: CASSLEGAANEKLFF; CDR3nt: TGCGCCAGCAGCTTAGAGGGGGCTGCGAATGAAAAACTGTTTTTT
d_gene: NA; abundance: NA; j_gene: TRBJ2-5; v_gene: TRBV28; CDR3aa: CASSIQGGVRTQYF; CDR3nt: TGTGCCAGCAGTATACAGGGGGGGGTACGGACCCAGTACTTC
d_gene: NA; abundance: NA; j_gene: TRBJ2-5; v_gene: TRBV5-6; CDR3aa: CASSPTPGRGHETQYF; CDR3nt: TGTGCCAGCAGCCCCACCCCAGGGCGGGGGCATGAGACCCAGTACTTC
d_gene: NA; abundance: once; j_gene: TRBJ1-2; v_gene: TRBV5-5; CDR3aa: CASSQTGNGYPF; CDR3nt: TGTGCCAGCAGCCAAACAGGGAACGGCTACCCCTTC
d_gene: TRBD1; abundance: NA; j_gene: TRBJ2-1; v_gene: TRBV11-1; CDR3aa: CASSRTGTDSYNEQFF; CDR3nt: TGTGCCAGCAGCCGAACCGGGACAGACTCATACAATGAGCAGTTCTTC
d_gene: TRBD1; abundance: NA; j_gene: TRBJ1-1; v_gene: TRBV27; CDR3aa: CASSPQRDRAAFF; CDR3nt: TGTGCCAGCAGTCCCCAAAGGGACAGGGCCGCTTTCTTT
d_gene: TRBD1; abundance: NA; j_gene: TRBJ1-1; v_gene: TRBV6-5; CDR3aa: CASTRRGLDTEAFF; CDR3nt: TGTGCCAGCACTCGCAGGGGGCTCGACACTGAAGCTTTCTTT
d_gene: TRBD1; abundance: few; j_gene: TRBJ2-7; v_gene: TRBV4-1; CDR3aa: CASSRLWDRDSYEQYF; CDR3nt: TGCGCCAGCAGCCGTTTATGGGACAGGGACTCCTACGAGCAGTACTTC
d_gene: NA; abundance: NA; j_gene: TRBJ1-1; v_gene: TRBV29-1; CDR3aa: CSVLLGNTEAFF; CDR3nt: TGCAGCGTTTTGCTCGGGAACACTGAAGCTTTCTTT
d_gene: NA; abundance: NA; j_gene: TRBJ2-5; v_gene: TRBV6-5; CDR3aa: CASSYSRAGQETQYF; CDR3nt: TGTGCCAGCAGTTACTCGAGGGCAGGACAAGAGACCCAGTACTTC